Listed below are T cell receptor beta chains from one sample, sequenced in a study of blood T cell repertoires in COVID-19. Profiling relied on immunoSEQ multiplex PCR, and the TCRdb table lists in-frame clones only, not all of them. The table includes about 360,000 clones, about 88% detected once. The sample taken for sequencing was peripheral blood. The receptors were gathered from a human donor in a cohort sampled during active COVID-19. CDR3s include the opening cysteine and the closing phenylalanine or tryptophan. A D gene is named only where the DNA matches it firmly. The listing skips clone size in some rows; elsewhere it reads once, few, many or a size class.

d_call,clone_size,j_call,v_call,cdr3_aa,cdr3_nt
TRBD1,.,TRBJ1-2,TRBV19,CASSKDRQWDYGYTF,TGTGCCAGTAGTAAGGACAGGCAGTGGGACTATGGCTACACCTTC
.,.,TRBJ1-1,TRBV4-1,CASSQERTLNTEAFF,TGCGCCAGCAGCCAAGAGCGGACACTTAACACTGAAGCTTTCTTT
.,.,TRBJ2-5,TRBV29-1,CSVGTGSKTQYF,TGCAGCGTTGGGACTGGAAGTAAGACCCAGTACTTC
TRBD1,.,TRBJ1-2,TRBV4-2,CASSQVPGQGDNYGYTF,TGTGCCAGCAGCCAAGTTCCGGGACAGGGGGATAACTATGGCTACACCTTC
.,.,TRBJ2-5,TRBV5-1,CASSLGNLARNQETQYF,TGCGCCAGCAGCTTGGGTAACCTAGCGAGAAATCAAGAGACCCAGTACTTC
TRBD1,.,TRBJ2-1,TRBV5-1,CASSLGGTANEQFF,TGCGCCAGCAGCTTGGGTGGGACAGCCAATGAGCAGTTCTTC
TRBD2,.,TRBJ2-3,TRBV3-1/TRBV3-2,CASSPTWTSGPTDTQYF,TGTGCCAGCAGCCCTACATGGACTAGCGGACCCACAGATACGCAGTATTTT
TRBD1,.,TRBJ2-1,TRBV5-4,CASSARDSISGAYNEQFF,TGTGCCAGCAGCGCCCGGGACAGCATTTCAGGGGCCTACAATGAGCAGTTCTTC
.,.,TRBJ2-1,TRBV7-2,CASSLTGNSYNEQFF,TGTGCCAGCAGCCTTACAGGGAACTCCTACAATGAGCAGTTCTTC
TRBD1,.,TRBJ1-5,TRBV27,CASSRQGPVDRNNQPQHF,TGTGCCAGCAGCCGACAGGGACCCGTAGACCGAAACAATCAGCCCCAGCATTTT
TRBD1,.,TRBJ1-3,TRBV9,CASSAGSGTGFGNTIYF,TGTGCCAGCAGCGCCGGCTCCGGGACAGGGTTTGGAAACACCATATATTTT
.,.,TRBJ2-2,TRBV11-2,CASSLDPAGLTGELFF,TGTGCCAGCAGCTTAGATCCCGCAGGCCTCACCGGGGAGCTGTTTTTT
TRBD1,.,TRBJ2-5,TRBV15,CATSRDEGQGQETQYF,TGTGCCACCAGCAGAGATGAGGGACAGGGTCAAGAGACCCAGTACTTC
.,.,TRBJ2-3,TRBV6-4,CASSEEVAGTDTQYF,TGTGCCAGCAGTGAGGAGGTAGCGGGCACAGATACGCAGTATTTT
TRBD1,.,TRBJ2-1,TRBV7-2,CASSLGDRGYNEQFF,TGTGCCAGCAGCTTAGGGGACAGGGGCTACAATGAGCAGTTCTTC
.,few,TRBJ2-7,TRBV7-9,CASSSDSRSSYEQYF,TGTGCCAGCAGTTCAGATAGCCGAAGCTCCTACGAGCAGTACTTC
TRBD1,.,TRBJ1-2,TRBV28,CASSGTGWAYGYTF,TGTGCCAGCAGCGGGACAGGGTGGGCTTATGGCTACACCTTC
.,.,TRBJ2-7,TRBV27,CASSSRPTALEQYF,TGTGCCAGCAGTTCCCGGCCTACAGCTCTCGAGCAGTACTTC
TRBD2,.,TRBJ2-1,TRBV7-9,CASSPGGSSYNEQFF,TGTGCCAGCAGCCCGGGCGGGAGCTCCTACAATGAGCAGTTCTTC
.,.,TRBJ1-1,TRBV5-5,CASSLAEVGTEAFF,TGTGCCAGCAGCTTGGCTGAGGTGGGCACTGAAGCTTTCTTT
TRBD1,.,TRBJ2-7,TRBV19,CATSRTGSSYEQYF,TGTGCCACCTCCAGGACAGGAAGCTCCTACGAGCAGTACTTC
.,.,TRBJ2-3,TRBV12-5,CASGLVPTGNFITDTQYF,TGTGCTAGTGGTTTGGTACCTACGGGTAATTTCATCACAGATACGCAGTATTTT
TRBD1,.,TRBJ1-2,TRBV10-3,CAISEDRGETNYGYTF,TGTGCCATCAGTGAGGACAGGGGGGAAACTAACTATGGCTACACCTTC
.,.,TRBJ2-7,TRBV9,CASSADRSTGFPVEQYF,TGTGCCAGCAGTGCAGACAGGTCGACTGGGTTTCCGGTCGAGCAGTACTTC
.,few,TRBJ1-5,TRBV28,CASSFSGGLPQHF,TGTGCCAGCAGTTTCTCCGGGGGGTTACCCCAGCATTTT
.,.,TRBJ1-1,TRBV12-3/TRBV12-4,CASSPRLNTEAFF,TGTGCCAGCAGCCCCAGGTTGAACACTGAAGCTTTCTTT
TRBD2,.,TRBJ2-2,TRBV2,CASRGLAGTGELFF,TGTGCCAGTAGAGGACTAGCGGGAACCGGGGAGCTGTTTTTT
TRBD2,once,TRBJ2-7,TRBV7-3,CASSPSGGGSYEQYF,TGTGCCAGCAGCCCGTCGGGAGGGGGCTCCTACGAGCAGTACTTC